These 25 T cell receptor beta chains came from one sample sequenced in a study of blood T cell repertoires in COVID-19. Here immunoSEQ multiplex PCR was the method, and the copy in TCRdb shows in-frame clones only, minus some. The sample holds 150,000 to 180,000 clones; 70% to 85% are singletons and the top ten take 0.63%. Sequencing input: peripheral blood. These receptors were obtained from a man in his 60s with COVID-19, enrolled during active disease.

V usage is TRBV5-4 and J usage is TRBJ2-1; 10 bases align to TRBD2. Looked up from germline, CDR1 is SGHNT and CDR2 is YYREEE (reference sequence). The V and J ends lost 4 bases and 6 bases, in that order; junction bases with no gene match: 7. The CDR3 totals 15 residues. CDR3 nucleotide sequence: TGTGCCAGCAGCCAAATAGCGGGGGGTATCAATGAGCAGTTCTTC. It yields the protein CASSQIAGGINEQFF.

The chain couples TRBV4-3 to TRBJ1-1; D call uncertain. The CDR3 contains 14 residues. CDR1 and CDR2 (germline): LGHNA, YSLEER. The V gene lost 4 bases and the J gene lost 3 bases, with 12 bases spanning the gap. As DNA, the CDR3 is TGCGCCAGCAGCCCACCCAACGGGGACACTGAAGCTTTCTTT. It translates to CASSPPNGDTEAFF.

The gene calls are TRBV30 and TRBJ1-2; TRBD1 aligns across 8 bases. Germline V gene data show CDR1 as GTSNPN and CDR2 as SVGIG (reference sequence). The CDR3 is made up of 15 amino acids. J gave up 3 bases and V 5 bases, and 11 bases lay outside the gene matches. The CDR3 loop reads CAWDDRQGRDYGYTF. CDR3 DNA: TGTGCCTGGGACGATAGACAGGGGAGAGACTATGGCTACACCTTC.

The rearrangement uses TRBV7-3 and TRBJ2-1; TRBD1 aligns across 12 bases. V trimming: 3 bases; J trimming: 7 bases; junction bases outside the gene matches: 4. CDR3 length: 15 residues. Germline-derived CDR1 and CDR2 are SGHTA and FQGTGA. This CDR3 reads CASSFGGQGANEQFF. In nucleotides, the CDR3 is TGTGCCAGCAGCTTCGGGGGACAGGGGGCAAATGAGCAGTTCTTC.

This clone was seen ten or more times. DNA for the CDR3: TGTGCCAGCAGCTTAGAAGGGGGTAGTACTGAAGCTTTCTTT. It yields the protein CASSLEGGSTEAFF. This rearrangement joins TRBV7-8 to TRBJ1-1; D possibly corresponds to TRBD1 (6 bases). Germline CDR1 is SGHVS and CDR2 is FQNEAQ. With 1 base removed from V and 5 bases from J, the gap between germline ends came to 11 bases. The length of the CDR3 is 14 residues.

The gene calls are TRBV28 and TRBJ2-3; D is ambiguous. V was cut by 5 bases and J by 2 bases, with 17 bases left in between. The germline CDR1 and CDR2 sequences are MDHEN and SYDVKM. The CDR3 covers 16 residues. The CDR3 is CASSGALGPYTDTQYF. The CDR3 DNA reads as TGTGCCAGCAGTGGCGCCCTTGGGCCGTACACAGATACGCAGTATTTT.

The rearrangement links TRBV3-1 (or the pseudogene TRBV3-2) to TRBJ1-5, with TRBD1 as a possible D gene (6 bases). Germline V CDR1 and CDR2: LGHDT, YNNKEL (reference sequence). V was trimmed by 6 bases and J by 1 base, leaving 13 bases between them. This CDR3 spans 15 amino acids. CDR3 in amino acids: CASRAGDRSNQPQHF. DNA of the CDR3: TGTGCCAGCAGGGCAGGGGATAGAAGCAATCAGCCCCAGCATTTT.

The CDR3 region has the DNA TGTGCCAGCAGCTTGGGGGGGTGGGAGACCCAGTACTTC. Translated, it gives CASSLGGWETQYF. V and J are TRBV7-2 and TRBJ2-5, with 7 bases aligning to TRBD2. The CDR3 runs 13 residues. Germline CDR1 reads SGHTA; CDR2 reads FQGNSA. V was clipped by 3 bases and J by 5 bases; unmatched bases: 3.

The V call is TRBV18, the J call TRBJ2-1; possible D gene TRBD2, 5 bases. Germline loops: CDR1 KGHSH, CDR2 LQKENI. The CDR3 extends over 13 amino acids. Trimming pared 4 bases from V and 7 bases from J, leaving 11 bases between. The CDR3 region is CASSRLRVNEQFF. CDR3 nucleotides: TGTGCCAGCTCACGACTAAGGGTGAATGAGCAGTTCTTC.

This clone appeared once. The rearrangement links TRBV14 to TRBJ1-1; a weak D match, TRBD1 (6 bases). The CDR3 length is 13 residues. The V and J ends lost 4 bases and 5 bases respectively, with 11 bases between them. CDR1 is SGHDN, CDR2 FVKESK, per germline. The CDR3 reads CASSLQGETEAFF. The CDR3 region has the DNA TGTGCCAGCAGCCTACAGGGAGAGACTGAAGCTTTCTTT.

CDR3 protein: CAWSGLVRYEQYF. CDR3 in DNA: TGTGCCTGGAGCGGTCTGGTGCGGTATGAGCAGTACTTC. The V gene is TRBV30, the J gene TRBJ2-7; D is unresolved. Germline V gives CDR1 GTSNPN, CDR2 SVGIG (reference sequence). Trimming pared 3 bases from V and 7 bases from J, leaving 16 bases between. This CDR3 spans 13 amino acids.

The rearrangement links TRBV7-8 to TRBJ2-1; tentatively, D is TRBD2 (5 bases). V was clipped by 1 base and J by 9 bases, with 10 bases between them. The CDR3 spans 13 residues. The germline V gene encodes CDR1 SGHVS and CDR2 FQNEAQ. For the CDR3, the DNA is TGTGCCAGCAGCTTAGGCGGGTTCCCTGAGCAGTTCTTC. Its protein product is CASSLGGFPEQFF.

The rearrangement links TRBV28 to TRBJ1-4; 7 nucleotides align to TRBD1. The CDR3 consists of 15 residues. The germline V gene encodes CDR1 MDHEN and CDR2 SYDVKM. The V and J ends lost 3 bases and 2 bases, in that order; junction bases with no gene match: 3. Here the CDR3 DNA reads TGTGCCAGCAGTTTTCAGACAGGGACTAATGAAAAACTGTTTTTT. Translation gives CASSFQTGTNEKLFF.

A single count supports this clone. This same CDR3 is encoded by further DNA sequences in the sample. This chain links TRBV7-9 with TRBJ1-6, with a possible D match to TRBD1 (6 bases). CDR1 is SEHNR and CDR2 is FQNEAQ in the germline V gene (reference sequence). V gave up 5 bases and J gave up 7 bases, with 9 bases separating them. The CDR3 loop spans 13 amino acids. CDR3 sequence: CASSPQGNSPLHF. The CDR3 DNA sequence: TGTGCCAGCAGCCCACAGGGCAATTCACCCCTCCACTTT.

This sequence joins TRBV6-5 and TRBJ2-1, with 8 bases identical to TRBD2. Per germline, CDR1 MNHEY and CDR2 SVGAGI. Losses at the gene ends were 6 bases for V and 6 bases for J; bases not matched to a gene: 4. The CDR3 totals 13 residues. The CDR3: CASSRTSTNEQFF. The CDR3 region has the DNA TGTGCCAGCAGCCGGACTAGCACCAATGAGCAGTTCTTC.

This rearrangement joins TRBV7-3 to TRBJ2-1, with a tentative D call TRBD1 (6 bases). The CDR3 length is 16 residues. The germline CDR1 and CDR2 sequences are SGHTA and FQGTGA. V was clipped by 5 bases and J by 9 bases, with 23 bases between them. The chain's CDR3 is CASSPRSGDLSREQFF. The CDR3 DNA reads TGTGCCAGCAGCCCCCGTTCAGGGGACCTCTCGCGTGAGCAGTTCTTC.

The chain joins TRBV29-1 to TRBJ2-1; 15 positions agree with TRBD2. V was pared by 7 bases and J by 1 base, with 2 bases of the junction left unmatched. The CDR3 loop spans 15 amino acids. Germline CDR1 reads SQVTM; CDR2 reads ANQGSEA. This CDR3 reads CSGGTSGRSYNEQFF. For the CDR3, the DNA is TGCAGCGGCGGGACTAGCGGGAGGTCCTACAATGAGCAGTTCTTC.

This sequence joins TRBV4-1 and TRBJ1-4; TRBD1 aligns across 10 bases. The CDR3 loop spans 16 amino acids. The V and J ends lost 4 bases and 5 bases, in that order; junction bases with no gene match: 7. CDR1 and CDR2 from the germline V gene are MGHRA and YSYEKL. The CDR3 bases are TGCGCCAGCAGCCGCAGCTCGGGACAGGGGAATGAAAAACTGTTTTTT. It yields the protein CASSRSSGQGNEKLFF.

J is TRBJ2-5 and V is TRBV7-2; TRBD2 matches at 12 bases. Trimming cost V 5 bases and J 4 bases; bases outside gene matches: 5. CDR3 length: 15 residues. In germline, CDR1 is SGHTA, CDR2 FQGNSA. The DNA of the CDR3 is TGTGCCAGCAGCGCGACTAGCGGGAGAGGAGAGACCCAGTACTTC. Amino acid sequence: CASSATSGRGETQYF.

The chain carries TRBV29-1 and TRBJ2-1, with D possibly TRBD2 on 6 matching bases. Per germline, CDR1 SQVTM and CDR2 ANQGSEA. Trimming shortened V by 4 bases and J by 0 bases, and 19 bases separated the two germline ends. The CDR3 extends over 17 amino acids. The CDR3 region is CSVALLSSVSSYNEQFF. CDR3 DNA sequence: TGCAGCGTTGCTCTTCTCTCTAGCGTTAGCTCCTACAATGAGCAGTTCTTC.

The chain links TRBV14 to TRBJ2-3; no clear D gene. The length of the CDR3 is 15 residues. V lost 1 base to trimming and J lost 0 bases, with 8 bases between them. Germline CDR1 and CDR2: SGHDN and FVKESK. CDR3 bases: TGTGCCAGCAGCCAAGTTTATACTAGCACAGATACGCAGTATTTT. Its translation: CASSQVYTSTDTQYF.

The gene calls are TRBV15 and TRBJ1-4; D is perhaps TRBD1 (5 bases). Germline V gene data show CDR1 as LNHNV and CDR2 as YYDKDF (reference sequence). Trimming stripped 0 bases from V and 6 bases from J, with 11 bases between. This CDR3 has 15 amino acids. CDR3 residues: CATSREGAGYEKLFF. Here the CDR3 DNA reads TGTGCCACCAGCAGAGAAGGGGCAGGGTATGAAAAACTGTTTTTT.

The V and J genes are TRBV5-1 and TRBJ1-1, with TRBD1 matching 7 bases. V dropped 3 bases and J dropped 4; count of bases not matched to a gene: 9. The CDR3 runs 15 residues. CDR1 is SGHRS, CDR2 YFSETQ, per germline. CDR3 sequence (DNA): TGCGCCAGCAGCTCCCTCCCGGGACAGATCACTGAAGCTTTCTTT. Its protein is CASSSLPGQITEAFF. Using reference TRBV5-1 and TRBJ1-1 for the parts outside the CDR3, the full variable domain is KAGVTQTPRYLIKTRGQQVTLSCSPISGHRSVSWYQQTPGQGLQFLFEYFSETQRNKGNFPGRFSGRQFSNSRSEMNVSTLELGDSALYLCASSSLPGQITEAFFGQGTRLTVV.

This chain connects TRBV14 to TRBJ2-1, with 8 bases aligning to TRBD2. The CDR3 has 14 residues. V trimming: 5 bases; J trimming: 5 bases; junction bases outside the gene matches: 5. CDR1 is SGHDN, CDR2 FVKESK, per germline. CDR3: CASSGAGVHNEQFF. The CDR3 DNA sequence: TGTGCCAGCAGCGGAGCGGGGGTCCACAATGAGCAGTTCTTC.

J is TRBJ2-3 and V is TRBV7-3, with 7 bases fitting TRBD2. The CDR3 consists of 18 residues. J gave up 1 base and V 1 base, and 11 bases lay outside the gene matches. Germline V lookup: CDR1 SGHTA, CDR2 FQGTGA. CDR3 region: CASSLKVVASGGTDTQYF. The CDR3 bases are TGTGCCAGCAGCTTAAAGGTGGTCGCTAGCGGTGGCACAGATACGCAGTATTTT. Supplemented by reference TRBV7-3 and TRBJ2-3, the full variable domain reads GAGVSQTPSNKVTEKGKYVELRCDPISGHTALYWYRQSLGQGPEFLIYFQGTGAADDSGLPNDRFFAVRPEGSVSTLKIQRTERGDSAVYLCASSLKVVASGGTDTQYFGPGTRLTVL.